These T cell receptor beta chains were read from a single sample in a study of blood T cell repertoires in COVID-19. Profiling relied on immunoSEQ multiplex PCR, and the TCRdb table lists in-frame clones only, not all of them. Of roughly 55,000 clones listed, roughly 80% are singletons. The sequenced material came from peripheral blood. These receptors were collected from an older woman with acute or convalescent COVID-19. The CDR3 runs from the conserved cysteine through the conserved F or W. Fields, in order: D gene, J gene, clone size, V gene, CDR3 protein, CDR3 DNA. A D gene is named only where the DNA matches it firmly. Where a row states a size, it is once, few, many or the class of an expanded clone; other rows omit it.

TRBD1 | TRBJ1-1 | NA | TRBV5-1 | CASSQQGGGTEAFF | TGCGCCAGCAGTCAGCAGGGGGGAGGAACTGAAGCTTTCTTT
TRBD2 | TRBJ2-5 | NA | TRBV6-2/TRBV6-3 | CASSYSGLAGGQETQYF | TGTGCCAGCAGTTACAGTGGACTAGCGGGGGGGCAGGAGACCCAGTACTTC
NA | TRBJ1-1 | NA | TRBV2 | CASQILANTEAFF | TGTGCCAGCCAGATTCTGGCCAACACTGAAGCTTTCTTT
NA | TRBJ1-1 | NA | TRBV19 | CASSRLINTEAFF | TGTGCCAGTTCACGACTCATAAACACTGAAGCTTTCTTT
NA | TRBJ1-6 | NA | TRBV9 | CASSVAQGGSSPLHF | TGTGCCAGCAGCGTAGCTCAGGGTGGAAGTTCACCCCTCCACTTT
TRBD1 | TRBJ1-2 | few | TRBV10-3 | CAISYGQVVGGYTF | TGTGCCATCAGTTACGGACAGGTCGTCGGTGGCTACACCTTC
NA | TRBJ2-3 | few | TRBV21-1 | CASSKPKASPPGTDTQYF | TGTGCCAGCAGCAAACCCAAAGCTTCTCCTCCGGGCACAGATACGCAGTATTTT
NA | TRBJ2-2 | NA | TRBV12-3/TRBV12-4 | CASSLDIPGELFF | TGTGCCAGCAGTTTAGACATCCCCGGGGAGCTGTTTTTT
TRBD2 | TRBJ2-3 | NA | TRBV9 | CASSFSGGDLDTQYF | TGTGCCAGCAGCTTTAGCGGGGGGGACCTGGATACGCAGTATTTT
TRBD1 | TRBJ1-3 | once | TRBV25-1 | CASSHAGTGAGNTIYF | TGTGCCAGCAGTCATGCCGGGACAGGGGCTGGAAACACCATATATTTT
NA | TRBJ1-1 | NA | TRBV10-3 | CAISLDRNTEAFF | TGTGCCATCAGCCTTGACAGGAACACTGAAGCTTTCTTT
NA | TRBJ1-4 | few | TRBV6-5 | CASSYNTATNEKLFF | TGTGCCAGCAGTTATAATACTGCAACTAATGAAAAACTGTTTTTT
TRBD1 | TRBJ1-6 | once | TRBV10-3 | CAIRPGQGVGGNSPLHF | TGTGCCATCAGACCGGGACAGGGGGTTGGAGGTAATTCACCCCTCCACTTT
TRBD1 | TRBJ2-7 | NA | TRBV7-6 | CASSLSGTGGAGWAYEQYF | TGTGCCAGCAGCTTATCCGGGACAGGGGGCGCTGGATGGGCCTACGAGCAGTACTTC
NA | TRBJ1-3 | few | TRBV19 | CASTKSGSGNTIYF | TGTGCCAGTACCAAATCAGGGTCCGGAAACACCATATATTTT
NA | TRBJ1-3 | NA | TRBV5-1 | CASHSGGSGNTIYF | TGCGCCAGCCACTCTGGCGGCTCTGGAAACACCATATATTTT
NA | TRBJ1-1 | NA | TRBV25-1 | CASSESSVGGYTEAFF | TGTGCCAGCAGTGAATCAAGTGTGGGGGGGTATACTGAAGCTTTCTTT
TRBD1 | TRBJ2-1 | NA | TRBV10-2 | CASSPPGDRGRNEQFF | TGCGCCAGCAGTCCTCCGGGAGACAGGGGACGCAATGAGCAGTTCTTC
TRBD1 | TRBJ2-7 | NA | TRBV9 | CASSIGQGAYEQYF | TGTGCCAGCAGCATCGGACAGGGGGCGTACGAGCAGTACTTC
NA | TRBJ1-1 | NA | TRBV7-9 | CASSHLTYRVGSTEAFF | TGTGCCAGCAGCCATCTCACCTACAGGGTAGGATCCACTGAAGCTTTCTTT
TRBD1 | TRBJ2-1 | NA | TRBV27 | CASSSRGQNNEQFF | TGTGCCAGCAGTTCGAGGGGGCAGAACAATGAGCAGTTCTTC
NA | TRBJ1-1 | NA | TRBV12-3/TRBV12-4 | CASSLFAGAEAFF | TGTGCCAGCAGTTTATTCGCCGGAGCTGAAGCTTTCTTT
NA | TRBJ1-6 | NA | TRBV28 | CASSSQGFSYNSPLHF | TGTGCCAGCAGTTCCCAGGGCTTCTCCTATAATTCACCCCTCCACTTT
NA | TRBJ2-6 | NA | TRBV12-3/TRBV12-4 | CASSQTGANVLTF | TGTGCCAGCAGCCAGACAGGGGCCAACGTCCTGACTTTC
TRBD1 | TRBJ1-5 | NA | TRBV19 | CATRDRSVEFLGPQHF | TGTGCCACGAGGGACAGGTCCGTAGAGTTTTTAGGGCCCCAGCATTTT
NA | TRBJ2-5 | NA | TRBV7-9 | CASSSGWGTQETQYF | TGTGCCAGCAGCTCGGGGTGGGGGACTCAAGAGACCCAGTACTTC
TRBD1 | TRBJ2-1 | NA | TRBV24-1 | CATSDLRQGRNNEQFF | TGTGCCACCAGTGATTTGAGACAGGGCCGAAACAATGAGCAGTTCTTC
NA | TRBJ2-6 | once | TRBV2 | CASERQAVRGANVLTF | TGTGCCAGCGAACGACAGGCTGTGCGCGGGGCCAACGTCCTGACTTTC
TRBD2 | TRBJ2-5 | NA | TRBV19 | CASRGLAGRQETQYF | TGTGCCAGTAGGGGACTAGCGGGGCGCCAAGAGACCCAGTACTTC
NA | TRBJ1-2 | NA | TRBV30 | CAWAGAVGYTF | TGTGCCTGGGCAGGGGCGGTGGGCTACACCTTC
NA | TRBJ1-4 | NA | TRBV18 | CASSPPDSEKLFF | TGTGCCAGCTCACCTCCAGACAGTGAAAAACTGTTTTTT
NA | TRBJ2-3 | NA | TRBV20-1 | CSASKGGTDTQYF | TGCAGTGCTAGTAAGGGGGGCACAGATACGCAGTATTTT
NA | TRBJ1-1 | NA | TRBV9 | CASSAHEGVIGENTEAFF | TGTGCCAGCAGCGCCCACGAGGGGGTGATCGGAGAGAACACTGAAGCTTTCTTT
NA | TRBJ2-5 | NA | TRBV5-1 | CASSPLGSTHQETQYF | TGCGCCAGCAGCCCCCTGGGCAGTACACACCAAGAGACCCAGTACTTC
TRBD2 | TRBJ2-1 | NA | TRBV5-1 | CASSLGTSGYNEQFF | TGCGCCAGCAGCTTAGGGACTAGCGGATACAATGAGCAGTTCTTC
NA | TRBJ2-7 | NA | TRBV29-1 | CSVDSGTGTSEQYF | TGCAGCGTGGACTCCGGGACAGGGACTAGCGAGCAGTACTTC
NA | TRBJ2-7 | NA | TRBV7-6 | CASSLGVAGGGDEQYF | TGTGCCAGCAGCTTAGGTGTAGCAGGGGGAGGCGACGAGCAGTACTTC
TRBD1 | TRBJ1-1 | NA | TRBV4-1 | CASSTLSRGAEAFF | TGCGCCAGCAGCACCCTGAGCAGGGGGGCTGAAGCTTTCTTT
NA | TRBJ2-7 | once | TRBV5-4 | CASSLDGKSSYEQYF | TGTGCCAGCAGCTTGGACGGTAAGAGCTCCTACGAGCAGTACTTC
TRBD1 | TRBJ1-3 | NA | TRBV9 | CASSVGTVHTIYF | TGTGCCAGCAGCGTTGGGACAGTACACACCATATATTTT
NA | TRBJ1-1 | NA | TRBV28 | CASRGGRANTEAFF | TGTGCCAGCAGGGGTGGCAGGGCCAACACTGAAGCTTTCTTT
NA | TRBJ1-2 | NA | TRBV10-3 | CAISGGVRENGYTF | TGTGCCATCAGTGGGGGGGTCAGGGAGAATGGCTACACCTTC
TRBD2 | TRBJ2-7 | once | TRBV30 | CAWTLTSGPYEQYF | TGTGCCTGGACTCTGACTAGCGGGCCTTACGAGCAGTACTTC